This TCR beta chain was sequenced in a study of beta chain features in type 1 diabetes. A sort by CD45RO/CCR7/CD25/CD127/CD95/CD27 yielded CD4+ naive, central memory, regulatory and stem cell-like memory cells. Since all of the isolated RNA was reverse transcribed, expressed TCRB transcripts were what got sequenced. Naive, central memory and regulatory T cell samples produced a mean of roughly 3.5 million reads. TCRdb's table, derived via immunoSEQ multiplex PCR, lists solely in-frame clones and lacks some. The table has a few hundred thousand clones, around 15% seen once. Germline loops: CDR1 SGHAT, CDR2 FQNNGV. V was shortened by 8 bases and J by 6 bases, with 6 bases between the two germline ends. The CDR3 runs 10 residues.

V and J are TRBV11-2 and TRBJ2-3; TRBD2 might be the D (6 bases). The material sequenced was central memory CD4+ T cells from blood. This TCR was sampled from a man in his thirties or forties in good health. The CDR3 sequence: CASGGDTQYF. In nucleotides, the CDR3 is TGTGCCAGCGGGGGGGATACGCAGTATTTT.